Listed below are T cell receptor beta chains from one sample, sequenced in a study of CD8 T cells in ankylosing spondylitis. From the 5' RACE reads, TCRdb called clonotypes with MiXCR, one entry per CDR3 protein. The sample records some 270,000 distinct CDR3 sequences, 32% being singletons. The specimen was blood, either unsorted or a sorted T cell fraction (not recorded which). All receptors derive from a male donor with ankylosing spondylitis or in good health (not recorded which). Each CDR3 is given with its conserved first and last residue. The order of the fields is D gene, J gene, clone size, V gene, CDR3 DNA, CDR3 protein. The D gene is left open where the match is weak. A clone size is listed for some rows: how often the clone was seen (once, few, many), or a class if it is expanded.

>NA|TRBJ2-7|few|TRBV10-3
TGTGCCATCAGTGAGTCCCGGACAGCCGACTACGAGCAGTACTTC
CAISESRTADYEQYF
>TRBD1|TRBJ1-5|few|TRBV20-1
TGCAGTGGCGAGGGACAGGGTCTTTATCAGCCCCAGCATTTT
CSGEGQGLYQPQHF
>NA|TRBJ1-2|few|TRBV20-1
TGCAGTGCTAGAGGTCACCGGGACATCTCTAACTATGGCTACACCTTC
CSARGHRDISNYGYTF
>NA|TRBJ2-1|NA|TRBV6-5
TGTGCCAGCAGTTACCCAACACAGGGCTATGAGCAGTTCTTC
CASSYPTQGYEQFF
>TRBD2|TRBJ2-1|few|TRBV20-1
TGCAGTGCGTGGACTAGCGGGAGAAATGAGCAGTTCTTC
CSAWTSGRNEQFF
>NA|TRBJ2-1|NA|TRBV5-6
TGTGCCAGCAGCCTACTAGGGCAGGGGATCTACAATGAGCAGTTCTTC
CASSLLGQGIYNEQFF
>TRBD2|TRBJ2-1|NA|TRBV27
TGTGCCAGCAGTTTATTAGCTAGCGGGGAGCAGTTCTTC
CASSLLASGEQFF
>TRBD1|TRBJ2-7|once|TRBV10-1
TGCGCCAGCAGTGATCAGACAGGGTACTCATCCTACGAGCAGTACTTC
CASSDQTGYSSYEQYF
>NA|TRBJ1-2|few|TRBV20-1
TGCATCCCCCCCGACTATGGCTACACCTTC
CIPPDYGYTF
>NA|TRBJ1-5|NA|TRBV24-1
TGTGCCACCAGTGACAGGGGAAGCAATCAGCCCCAGCATTTT
CATSDRGSNQPQHF
>TRBD1|TRBJ1-1|NA|TRBV12-3/TRBV12-4
TGTGCCAGCAGTTTAAGGGGGCTGGAAGCTTTCTTT
CASSLRGLEAFF
>TRBD1|TRBJ1-1|few|TRBV4-2
TGTGCCAGCAGCCCTGAATGGACAGGAAACACTGAAGCTTTCTTT
CASSPEWTGNTEAFF
>NA|TRBJ2-1|few|TRBV7-2
TGTGCCAGCAGCTTAGGGCTAGTTGGTGGTGAGCAGTTCTTC
CASSLGLVGGEQFF
>TRBD1|TRBJ1-2|few|TRBV24-1
TGTGCCACCAGCGCGCCCGGACAGGATGGCTACACCTTC
CATSAPGQDGYTF
>TRBD2|TRBJ2-3|NA|TRBV28
TGTGCCAGCAGTCCGCCGGGACTAGCGGGGGGGTTCTCAGATACGCAGTATTTT
CASSPPGLAGGFSDTQYF
>TRBD1|TRBJ1-1|NA|TRBV5-1
TGCGCCAGCAGCTTCGACAGGGATTGGAGGAACACTGAAGCTTTCTTT
CASSFDRDWRNTEAFF
>NA|TRBJ2-1|NA|TRBV15
TGTGCCACCAGCAGCCTACTTCCGGCCGACGACAATGAGCAGTTCTTC
CATSSLLPADDNEQFF
>NA|TRBJ2-7|NA|TRBV20-1
TGCAGTGCTAGAGTACAGCCCAACTCCTACGAGCAGTACTTC
CSARVQPNSYEQYF
>TRBD2|TRBJ2-3|NA|TRBV6-1
TGTGCCTCAGGCGGGGGGGACACAGATACGCAGTATTTT
CASGGGDTDTQYF
>NA|TRBJ2-5|few|TRBV20-1
TGCAGTGCTCAGCCCGGGGGACCGTACCAAGAGACCCAGTACTTC
CSAQPGGPYQETQYF
>TRBD1|TRBJ2-1|NA|TRBV20-1
TGCAGTGCTAGAGATCTCCGGGGGACAGGGACTCACAATGAGCAGTTCTTC
CSARDLRGTGTHNEQFF
>TRBD1|TRBJ2-7|NA|TRBV6-1
TGTGCCAGCTTCCCACGGCAGGGGGCTTACGAGCAGTACTTC
CASFPRQGAYEQYF
>TRBD2|TRBJ2-2|NA|TRBV27
TGTGCCAGCAGTTCGCTCGGCGGGGGGACCACATGGGATCGTTCCGGGGAGCTGTTTTTT
CASSSLGGGTTWDRSGELFF
>NA|TRBJ2-5|NA|TRBV20-1
TGCAGTCCGAGGGGAGCCGGGGAGACCCAGTACTTC
CSPRGAGETQYF
>TRBD1|TRBJ1-1|once|TRBV6-2/TRBV6-3
TGTGCCAGCAGCGGGACAGGGTACACTGAAGCTTTCTTT
CASSGTGYTEAFF
>TRBD2|TRBJ2-5|NA|TRBV20-1
TGCAGTGCTAGAGATGAGAGGCTAGCGGTCCTGGGACAAGAGACCCAGTACTTC
CSARDERLAVLGQETQYF
>NA|TRBJ1-2|NA|TRBV3-1
TGTGCCAGCAGCCCCTTATTTGGAATGGGGGGCTTCGATGGCTACACCTTC
CASSPLFGMGGFDGYTF
>NA|TRBJ2-4|few|TRBV29-1
TGCAGCGCCGAGGGCGGGACAGCGAAAAACATTCAGTACTTC
CSAEGGTAKNIQYF
>TRBD1|TRBJ1-2|many|TRBV6-5
TGTGCCAGCAGTACACAGGGGCTTGGCTACACCTTC
CASSTQGLGYTF
>TRBD2|TRBJ2-3|NA|TRBV11-1
TGTGCCAGCAGCAAAACTAGCGGGGGGACCATGGATACGCAGTATTTT
CASSKTSGGTMDTQYF
>TRBD1|TRBJ2-3|many|TRBV20-1
TGCAGTGCTAGAGATCAGGGCAGGGGGTTGGATACGCAGTATTTT
CSARDQGRGLDTQYF
>NA|TRBJ1-2|few|TRBV15
TGTGCCACCAGCAGAGACCTTGTTACCATCTCTAACTATGGCTACACCTTC
CATSRDLVTISNYGYTF
>NA|TRBJ1-6|few|TRBV12-3/TRBV12-4
TGTGCCAGCAGTCCCCGGGACCATAATTCACCCCTCCACTTT
CASSPRDHNSPLHF
>NA|TRBJ2-1|NA|TRBV5-6
TGTGCCAGCAGCTTGTATGGGGTCGATGAGCAGTTCTTC
CASSLYGVDEQFF
>NA|TRBJ2-1|few|TRBV6-1
TGTGCCAGCAGTGTGGGACGGGTGGGGAATGAGCAGTTCTTC
CASSVGRVGNEQFF
>NA|TRBJ2-2|few|TRBV6-5
TGTGCCAGCAGTTCCCCCCCGGGCTGGGGAAGTACCGGGGAGCTGTTTTTT
CASSSPPGWGSTGELFF
>NA|TRBJ2-5|NA|TRBV11-2
TGTGCCAGCAGGGGCGGGCCTCAAGAGACCCAGTACTTC
CASRGGPQETQYF
>TRBD1|TRBJ2-5|many|TRBV20-1
TGCAGTGCTAATCAGGGGGCGGGGGAGACCCAGTACTTC
CSANQGAGETQYF
>NA|TRBJ2-1|NA|TRBV20-1
TGCAGTGCTAGAGATGAACAGGGGGGGAGATTCGACAATGAGCAGTTCTTC
CSARDEQGGRFDNEQFF
>NA|TRBJ1-2|many|TRBV6-5
TGTGCCAGCAGTGGGCCTAACTATGGCTACACCTTC
CASSGPNYGYTF
>TRBD1|TRBJ2-5|NA|TRBV5-1
TGCGCCAGCAGGCCCGGGACAGGGAAGGAGACCCAGTACTTC
CASRPGTGKETQYF
>NA|TRBJ1-1|NA|TRBV20-1
TGCAGTGCTAGAGATCCAAGCTATAGCACTGAAGCTTTCTTT
CSARDPSYSTEAFF
>NA|TRBJ1-5|NA|TRBV27
TGTGCCAGCAGCCAATGGGGGTGGCGTCAGCCCCAGCATTTT
CASSQWGWRQPQHF
>NA|TRBJ1-1|few|TRBV5-1
TGCGCCAGCGCCCAGGAGGTACGCACTGAAGCTTTCTTT
CASAQEVRTEAFF
>TRBD1|TRBJ2-2|NA|TRBV12-3/TRBV12-4
TGTGCCAGCAGATCCGGGACAGCAACCGGGGAGCTGTTTTTT
CASRSGTATGELFF
>TRBD1|TRBJ2-1|NA|TRBV5-1
TGCGCCAGCAGCCCAGGGACAGGGCACAATGAGCAGTTCTTC
CASSPGTGHNEQFF
>NA|TRBJ1-5|few|TRBV20-1
TGCAGTGCTAGTGGGGACGGCAGCAATCAGCCCCAGCATTTT
CSASGDGSNQPQHF
>NA|TRBJ2-5|NA|TRBV20-1
TGCAGCTCGTCCATAATAGTGGAGGTCATTCAAGAGACCCAGTACTTC
CSSSIIVEVIQETQYF
>NA|TRBJ2-4|NA|TRBV7-2
TGTGCCAGCAGCTTAGATGCGGGTAACATTCAGTACTTC
CASSLDAGNIQYF
>TRBD2|TRBJ2-7|NA|TRBV20-1
TGCAGTGCTAGTGCCGTCCGGGGGGGCCCTACATACGAGCAGTACTTC
CSASAVRGGPTYEQYF
>TRBD1|TRBJ2-5|NA|TRBV7-6
TGTCCCAGCAGCGAGAGACAGGGAAGGTGGCAAGAGACCCAGTACTTC
CPSSERQGRWQETQYF
>TRBD1|TRBJ2-7|NA|TRBV5-6
TGTGCCAGCAGCCCAGGGACAGGGTACTACGAGCAGTACTTC
CASSPGTGYYEQYF
>NA|TRBJ2-3|NA|TRBV12-3/TRBV12-4
TGTGCCAGCAGTCCCCGTCTGAGCACAGATACGCAGTATTTT
CASSPRLSTDTQYF
>NA|TRBJ2-5|NA|TRBV2
TGTGCCAGCAGCAGGGACTGGATTGGAGAGACCCAGTACTTC
CASSRDWIGETQYF
>NA|TRBJ1-2|NA|TRBV28
TGTGCCAGCATTCCCGACAGACTAGCTAACTATGGCTACACCTTC
CASIPDRLANYGYTF
>NA|TRBJ2-2|NA|TRBV6-1
TGTGCCAGCAGTGAAGGGGGGGAAATCACCGGGGAGCTGTTTTTT
CASSEGGEITGELFF
>NA|TRBJ2-5|NA|TRBV6-5
TGTGCCAGCAGTTACTCGAGTTTTGACATCCAAGAGACCCAGTACTTC
CASSYSSFDIQETQYF
>TRBD1|TRBJ1-6|few|TRBV28
TGTGCCAGCAGTAGGGACAGGGGGCTGACACCCCTCCACTTT
CASSRDRGLTPLHF